Below are 13 T cell receptor beta chains sequenced from a single sample in a study of blood T cell repertoires in COVID-19. The method was immunoSEQ multiplex PCR; TCRdb's version includes in-frame clones alone and lacks a portion of them. Here the sample spans approximately 280,000 clones, around 89% being singletons. Sequencing was done on a sample of peripheral blood. Receptors originate from a man aged 40-49 years with acute or convalescent COVID-19.

V and J are TRBV5-4 and TRBJ1-2; 7 bases match TRBD1. The CDR3 has 16 residues. V lost 2 bases and J lost 6; bases outside the gene matches: 13. In germline, CDR1 is SGHNT, CDR2 YYREEE (reference sequence). The CDR3 DNA reads as TGTGCCAGCAGCTTAGGGCTGACAGGGTCGGGGGATGGCTACACCTTC. Its protein is CASSLGLTGSGDGYTF.

This clone was seen more than once but under ten times. In DNA form, the CDR3 reads TGTGCCAGCAGTTACGACCCCCCCAGGGGGAGCATCGAGCAGTACTTC. Translating it yields CASSYDPPRGSIEQYF. This sequence joins TRBV6-2 or TRBV6-3 and TRBJ2-7; 7 nucleotides agree with TRBD1. V was clipped by 2 bases and J by 6 bases; unmatched bases: 13. This CDR3 is built from 16 residues. Germline lookup yields CDR1 MNHEY and CDR2 SVGEGT.

This clone was recorded once. V usage is TRBV7-2 and J usage is TRBJ1-5; no reliable D call. The CDR3 spans 16 residues. Germline loops: CDR1 SGHTA, CDR2 FQGNSA. V shed 8 bases and J shed 0 bases, with 17 bases lying between them. CDR3 amino acids: CASSLQPPYSNQPQHF. The CDR3 DNA is TGTGCCAGCTCCTTACAGCCACCTTATAGCAATCAGCCCCAGCATTTT.

The chain uses TRBV6-6 and TRBJ2-1; TRBD2 agrees at 7 bases. This CDR3 has 15 amino acids. Trimming at V came to 7 bases and at J to 4 bases, leaving 10 bases not matched to a gene. CDR1 and CDR2 from the germline V gene are MNHNY and SVGAGI (reference sequence). CDR3 region: CASTPGGWWYNEQFF. The CDR3 DNA is TGTGCCAGCACGCCCGGGGGGTGGTGGTACAATGAGCAGTTCTTC.

The chain joins TRBV7-8 to TRBJ2-7; D ambiguous. Trimming shortened V by 5 bases and J by 6 bases, and 17 bases separated the two germline ends. The V gene's germline CDR1 is SGHVS and CDR2 FQNEAQ. This CDR3 region has 14 residues. The DNA for the CDR3 is TGTGCCAGCAGCCCTGTAAAGTCGGGTACCGAGCAGTACTTC. Translation: CASSPVKSGTEQYF.

The V and J genes are TRBV5-4 and TRBJ1-1; D possibly corresponds to TRBD1 (6 bases). V dropped 6 bases and J dropped 0 bases, with 18 bases sitting between them. CDR1 SGHNT and CDR2 YYREEE come from the germline V gene (reference sequence). The CDR3 covers 16 residues. The CDR3 DNA is TGTGCCAGCAAGGGTGGGGGCCCCTTATTGAACACTGAAGCTTTCTTT. Protein sequence: CASKGGGPLLNTEAFF.

About this clone itself: The sample has other DNA sequences that encode this CDR3 too. The V gene is TRBV9, the J gene TRBJ1-1; 8 nucleotides match TRBD1. The CDR3 consists of 14 residues. Germline CDR1 and CDR2: SGDLS and YYNGEE. Trimming at V came to 4 bases and at J to 4 bases, leaving 6 bases not matched to a gene. The CDR3 protein is CASSPGTGGTEAFF. Written as DNA, the CDR3 is TGTGCCAGCAGCCCCGGGACAGGAGGCACTGAAGCTTTCTTT.

The chain employs TRBV29-1 and TRBJ2-2, with TRBD1 identical over 7 bases. Losses at the gene ends were 7 bases for V and 5 bases for J; bases not matched to a gene: 10. CDR1 and CDR2 from the germline V gene are SQVTM and ANQGSEA. The CDR3 loop spans 14 amino acids. The DNA of the CDR3 is TGCAGCGCCGGGACAGTGGAGCGGACCGGGGAGCTGTTTTTT. It yields the protein CSAGTVERTGELFF.

This chain joins TRBV4-1 and TRBJ2-7, with TRBD1 matching over 7 bases. CDR1 and CDR2 (germline): MGHRA, YSYEKL. CDR3 length equals 18 residues. The ends lost 0 bases at V and 2 bases at J; junction bases unmatched: 13. The CDR3 loop is CASSQDGMGRGNPYEQYF. The CDR3 coding sequence is TGCGCCAGCAGCCAAGACGGCATGGGCAGGGGGAACCCCTACGAGCAGTACTTC.

The V call is TRBV27, the J call TRBJ1-3, with TRBD1 matching 8 bases. Germline V gene lookup returns CDR1 MNHEY and CDR2 SMNVEV (reference sequence). This CDR3 has 14 amino acids. With 6 bases clipped from V and 2 bases from J, the junction kept 3 bases outside the gene matches. CDR3 protein: CASSQDRAGNTIYF. The CDR3 DNA follows: TGTGCCAGCAGCCAGGACAGGGCTGGAAACACCATATATTTT.

The V and J genes are TRBV5-1 and TRBJ1-1, with TRBD1 matching over 7 bases. V was clipped by 6 bases and J by 0 bases; unmatched bases: 5. The germline V gene has CDR1 SGHRS and CDR2 YFSETQ. There are 14 residues in the CDR3. The CDR3 DNA sequence: TGCGCCAGCAACCCTACAGGGGTGAACACTGAAGCTTTCTTT. Its protein is CASNPTGVNTEAFF.

The chain is built from TRBV2 and TRBJ2-2, with a possible D match to TRBD1 (5 bases). The V end was cut by 8 bases, the J end by 1 base, with 14 bases between. The CDR3 spans 15 residues. Germline V lookup: CDR1 SNHLY, CDR2 FYNNEI. The CDR3 region has the DNA TGTGCCAGCTTCGGCAGGCAGGGGAACACCGGGGAGCTGTTTTTT. As protein: CASFGRQGNTGELFF.

The rearrangement uses TRBV6-1 and TRBJ1-4; TRBD1 matches 8 bases. The V segment lost 2 bases and the J segment 8 bases; nucleotides outside the gene matches: 4. Germline CDR1 is MNHNS and CDR2 is SASEGT. The CDR3 runs to 14 residues. The CDR3 reads CASSETGGNEKLFF. CDR3 DNA: TGTGCCAGCAGTGAAACAGGGGGGAACGAAAAACTGTTTTTT.